A single sample is the source of the 10 T cell receptor beta chains below, sequenced in a study of cytomegalovirus exposure and HLA in healthy donors (TCRdb year 2017). Library construction relied on the immunoSEQ multiplex PCR assay. A mixture of 60 forward primers for TCR Vbeta segments and 13 reverse primers for TCR Jbeta segments was used in the multiplex PCR. TCRdb limited this immuneACCESS table to in-frame rearrangements with V and J called. A share of clones is missing; checked studies link under half to unresolved V genes, and the rest is unexplained. Recorded for this sample are about 52,000 clones; about 57% of them occurred a single time. Clones ranked in the top ten supply about 11% of the sample. The sequenced sample consisted of PBMCs. The receptors were gathered from a human donor in good health.

The V gene is TRBV5-1, the J gene TRBJ1-1, with a possible D match to TRBD1 (6 bases). CDR1 is SGHRS and CDR2 is YFSETQ in the germline V gene. The V gene lost 0 bases and the J gene lost 0 bases, with 18 bases spanning the gap. The CDR3 has 18 residues. The CDR3 nucleotides are TGCGCCAGCAGCTTGGGGGGGTCGAGGGGGGGTCTGAACACTGAAGCTTTCTTT. It specifies CASSLGGSRGGLNTEAFF. The full variable domain, with the rest looked up from reference TRBV5-1 and TRBJ1-1, is KAGVTQTPRYLIKTRGQQVTLSCSPISGHRSVSWYQQTPGQGLQFLFEYFSETQRNKGNFPGRFSGRQFSNSRSEMNVSTLELGDSALYLCASSLGGSRGGLNTEAFFGQGTRLTVV.

This clone was found a few times. The chain links TRBV7-2 to TRBJ2-3; D is perhaps TRBD2 (7 bases). The CDR3 covers 17 residues. Between the trimmed V and J ends, which lost 5 bases and 6 bases, there was a span of 24 bases. The germline V gene encodes CDR1 SGHTA and CDR2 FQGNSA. CDR3 in amino acids: CASSDPGSGGASDTQYF. CDR3 DNA sequence: TGTGCCAGCAGCGACCCCGGGAGTGGGGGGGCGAGCGATACGCAGTATTTT.

The CDR3 reads CASSLRGWGRYTEAFF. The CDR3, as DNA: TGTGCCAGCAGTTTAAGGGGCTGGGGGAGGTACACTGAAGCTTTCTTT. The chain has TRBV27 and TRBJ1-1; perhaps TRBD1 as D (5 bases). This CDR3 region has 16 residues. Trimming removed 2 bases from V and 3 bases from J, with 16 bases in between. CDR1 is MNHEY and CDR2 is SMNVEV in the germline V gene (reference sequence).

V is TRBV6-5 and J is TRBJ1-5; D is unresolved. From germline, CDR1 is MNHEY and CDR2 SVGAGI. This CDR3 contains 13 residues. Trimming left V 2 bases short and J 2 bases short, with 4 bases between. The CDR3 DNA sequence: TGTGCCAGCAGTTACCAGGGCAATCAGCCCCAGCATTTT. The encoded protein is CASSYQGNQPQHF.

The chain recombines TRBV4-1 with TRBJ1-4; the D gene is possibly TRBD1 (6 bases). Germline CDR1 reads MGHRA; CDR2 reads YSYEKL. V dropped 5 bases and J dropped 5 bases, with 18 bases sitting between them. CDR3 size: 16 residues. CDR3 DNA sequence: TGCGCCAGCAGCTTAACTGGGACACTAATAAATGAAAAACTGTTTTTT. It yields the protein CASSLTGTLINEKLFF.

The chain recombines TRBV6-6 with TRBJ1-2, with D perhaps TRBD1 (5 bases). V was clipped by 8 bases and J by 3 bases, with 7 bases between them. Per the germline V gene, CDR1 is MNHNY and CDR2 is SVGAGI (reference sequence). CDR3 length: 11 amino acids. The CDR3 here is CASWGDYGYTF. As DNA, the CDR3 is TGTGCCAGCTGGGGGGACTATGGCTACACCTTC.

J is TRBJ1-5 and V is TRBV7-3, with D possibly matching TRBD1 (6 bases). CDR1 is SGHTA and CDR2 is FQGTGA in the germline V gene. Trimming took off 5 bases at V and 4 bases at J, with 9 bases between the two ends. CDR3 length: 13 residues. CDR3 in amino acids: CASSATGNQPQHF. The CDR3 DNA is TGTGCCAGCAGCGCGACAGGAAATCAGCCCCAGCATTTT.

This clone has just a few counts. This chain links TRBV7-6 with TRBJ1-5; a possible D gene is TRBD1 (5 bases). With 2 bases removed from V and 5 bases from J, the gap between germline ends came to 16 bases. From germline, CDR1 is SGHVS and CDR2 FNYEAQ. The CDR3 length is 16 residues. This chain's CDR3 is CASSLSRDSRDQPQHF. The CDR3 nucleotides are TGTGCCAGCAGCTTATCTCGGGACTCTAGAGATCAGCCCCAGCATTTT.

This clone was found once. The V gene is TRBV4-3, the J gene TRBJ2-7; 8 bases line up with TRBD1. The length of the CDR3 is 14 residues. Germline V gene sequence: CDR1 LGHNA, CDR2 YSLEER. V lost 4 bases, J lost 6 bases, and 8 bases stayed unmatched. CDR3 DNA: TGCGCCAGCAGCCGAACTCAGGGGGCCTTCGAGCAGTACTTC. It encodes CASSRTQGAFEQYF.

The sample holds a few counts of this clone. The rearrangement uses TRBV19 and TRBJ2-1; 7 bases match TRBD1. Trimming took 7 bases from V and 4 from J; bases not matched to a gene: 4. The CDR3 consists of 13 residues. CDR1 and CDR2 from the germline V gene are LNHDA and SQIVND (reference sequence). The CDR3 coding sequence is TGTGCCAGTAAGGCCAGGGGGTACAATGAGCAGTTCTTC. Translated, it gives CASKARGYNEQFF. The full variable domain, in which reference TRBV19 and TRBJ2-1 provide the parts outside the CDR3, is DGGITQSPKYLFRKEGQNVTLSCEQNLNHDAMYWYRQDPGQGLRLIYYSQIVNDFQKGDIAEGYSVSREKKESFPLTVTSAQKNPTAFYLCASKARGYNEQFFGPGTRLTVL.